This T cell receptor (beta chain) was observed in a study of cytomegalovirus exposure and HLA in healthy donors. Study overall: Within the Caucasian-associated ancestry cluster were around 80% of the approximately 390 genotyped donors.

13 Jbeta primers and 60 Vbeta primers were used for the PCR. Profiling relied on immunoSEQ multiplex PCR, and the TCRdb table lists in-frame clones only, not all of them. This table holds 130,000 to 150,000 clones, 70% to 75% found once. Concerning this clone itself: Its antigen is undetermined.

Findings of the study overall: In an earlier analysis, productive rearrangement rates for most beta V segments clustered near 87% or 30%.

From germline, CDR1 is SGHNT and CDR2 YENEEA. V lost 1 base and J 3 bases, leaving 6 bases between the germline ends. This CDR3 has 13 amino acids. The source is a middle-aged woman in good health and CMV-seronegative. The sequenced sample was PBMCs. V usage is TRBV11-3 and J usage is TRBJ2-5; D remains ambiguous. CDR3 amino acids: CASSLGPEETQYF. The CDR3 coding sequence is TGTGCCAGCAGCTTAGGCCCGGAAGAGACCCAGTACTTC.